These 2 T cell receptor beta chains originate from one sample sequenced in a study of regulatory T cells in long-lasting Graves disease (dated by TCRdb to the early 2020s). Library preparation was by multiplex PCR. The instrument was an Illumina HiSeq 4000. CDR3 regions were amplified by Arm-PCR with iRepertoire HTBI primers to construct TCR beta libraries. In TCRdb, the public reads were trimmed at Q25 with fastp and aligned with MiXCR, with productive beta chains retained. Each CDR3 protein gets just one entry, which takes the most common genes and DNA from the rows behind it. The sample table shows about 470,000 distinct CDR3 sequences, and about a fifth are seen once. Clones ranked in the top ten supply less than 9% of the sample. The time point label on this specimen signifies: persistent/refractory GD, antithyroid drugs over 5 years with positive TRAb. For both TCR sequencing and RNA sequencing, RNA was extracted from PBMCs using TRIzol.

The sample was peripheral blood mononuclear cells (PBMCs), taken when the disease was refractory, from a patient treated with antithyroid drugs. Receptors were obtained from a female donor with Graves disease.

CDR3 protein: CASSLGAYDNYGYTF. CDR3 bases: TGTGCCAGCAGCTTAGGTGCCTACGATAACTATGGCTACACCTTC. The genes are TRBV13 and TRBJ1-2; unclear D gene. Trimming stripped 0 bases from V and 1 base from J, with 9 bases between. Germline V CDR1 and CDR2: PRHDT, FYEKMQ (reference sequence). The CDR3 contains 15 residues. Full variable domain (outside the CDR3, taken from reference TRBV13 and TRBJ1-2): AAGVIQSPRHLIKEKRETATLKCYPIPRHDTVYWYQQGPGQDPQFLISFYEKMQSDKGSIPDRFSAQQFSDYHSELNMSSLELGDSALYFCASSLGAYDNYGYTFGSGTRLTVV.

The DNA for the CDR3 is TGTGCCAGCAGCCAAGGGTCGGCAGGAGTCTACGAGCAGTACTTC. Its translation: CASSQGSAGVYEQYF. The V and J genes are TRBV3-1 and TRBJ2-7; D not resolved. V lost 1 base, J lost 3 bases, and 13 bases lay in between. Germline CDR1 reads LGHDT; CDR2 reads YNNKEL (reference sequence). This CDR3 region has 15 residues.